This T cell receptor (beta chain) was profiled in a study of shared clonotypes between healthy human individuals. CDR1 is LNHDA and CDR2 is SQIVND in the germline V gene (reference sequence). The CDR3 is made up of 14 amino acids. V dropped 7 bases and J dropped 0 bases, with 10 bases sitting between them. Every subset had its genomic DNA shared out evenly among several immunoSEQ plates. Profiling relied on immunoSEQ multiplex PCR, and the TCRdb table lists in-frame clones only, not all of them. The sample consists of about 2.3 million clones, 92% of them appearing once. The sample was naive CD4+ T cells from PBMCs. Subset: CD45RA+ positively selected. This TCR was recovered from a young man in good health. Some clones in this sample may be carry-over from other donors' samples. The genes are TRBV19 and TRBJ2-1; weak D call: TRBD2 (6 bases). DNA of the CDR3: TGTGCCAGTAACCTCGGGAGCTCCTACAATGAGCAGTTCTTC. As protein: CASNLGSSYNEQFF.